Listed below are T cell receptor beta chains from one sample, sequenced in a study of patients and donors after allogeneic stem cell transplantation. TCRdb independently ran MiXCR on the RT-PCR reads; one entry per CDR3 protein. The table includes 900,000 to 1,000,000 distinct CDR3 sequences, more than 15% detected once. The specimen sequenced was blood, either unsorted or a sorted T cell fraction (not recorded which). Receptor source: a human donor who was either an allogeneic HSCT recipient or a stem cell or donor lymphocyte infusion donor (not recorded which). It is not recorded whose cells these are; they may come from a transplant donor. The CDR3 runs from the conserved cysteine through the conserved F or W. Each record gives: D gene, clone size, V gene, J gene, CDR3 protein, CDR3 DNA. D genes are given only for firm matches. Rows give clone size only sometimes, using once, few, many, or a class for an expanded clone.

>TRBD1|.|TRBV5-1|TRBJ2-3
CASSWGQGGTDTQYF
TGCGCCAGCAGCTGGGGACAGGGAGGAACAGATACGCAGTATTTT
>TRBD1|few|TRBV4-2|TRBJ1-5
CASSQEGTGGRPQHF
TGTGCCAGCAGCCAAGAAGGGACAGGGGGCCGGCCCCAGCATTTT
>.|.|TRBV7-9|TRBJ1-1
CASSLSTPEAFF
TGTGCCAGCAGCTTGTCAACGCCTGAAGCTTTCTTT
>.|.|TRBV12-3/TRBV12-4|TRBJ2-7
CASSILGQGHTYEQYF
TGTGCCAGCAGTATTCTTGGGCAGGGACATACCTACGAGCAGTACTTC
>TRBD2|.|TRBV20-1|TRBJ2-1
CSASGLANDEQFF
TGCAGTGCTAGTGGACTAGCAAATGATGAGCAGTTCTTC
>TRBD1|.|TRBV3-1|TRBJ1-3
CASSHGGADRAHF
TGTGCCAGCAGCCACGGGGGGGCCGACAGGGCACATTTT
>.|few|TRBV2|TRBJ2-7
CASSPAGTTYEQYF
TGTGCCAGCAGTCCGGCGGGGACCACCTACGAGCAGTACTTC
>TRBD1|.|TRBV7-8|TRBJ2-1
CASSLGGEDRGFYNEQFF
TGTGCCAGCAGCTTAGGGGGGGAGGACAGGGGATTTTACAATGAGCAGTTCTTC
>TRBD1|few|TRBV10-3|TRBJ1-2
CAISGLNRGGYTF
TGTGCCATCAGTGGGTTGAACAGGGGTGGCTACACCTTC
>.|few|TRBV9|TRBJ2-1
CASSVGSGVEQFF
TGTGCCAGCAGCGTGGGTAGTGGAGTAGAGCAGTTCTTC
>TRBD1|.|TRBV15|TRBJ1-5
CATNAFRGSNQPQHF
TGTGCCACCAACGCGTTCAGGGGGAGCAATCAGCCCCAGCATTTT
>.|few|TRBV29-1|TRBJ2-7
CSGASGSPVYEQYF
TGCAGCGGAGCGAGTGGGAGCCCGGTCTACGAGCAGTACTTC
>.|few|TRBV29-1|TRBJ2-5
CSVRKGGRPGETQYF
TGCAGCGTTAGGAAAGGGGGACGGCCTGGGGAGACCCAGTACTTC
>TRBD1|many|TRBV7-2|TRBJ1-3
CASSAGTDSGNTIYF
TGTGCCAGCAGCGCGGGGACAGACTCTGGAAACACCATATATTTT
>.|few|TRBV7-2|TRBJ1-2
CASSLRGVRYGYTF
TGTGCCAGCAGCTTACGAGGGGTGAGGTATGGCTACACCTTC
>.|.|TRBV5-1|TRBJ2-5
CASSPINAETQYF
TGCGCCAGCAGTCCTATAAATGCGGAGACCCAGTACTTC
>.|few|TRBV5-1|TRBJ2-1
CASSSQGGGSSYNEQFF
TGCGCCAGCAGCTCCCAGGGTGGAGGAAGCTCCTACAATGAGCAGTTCTTC
>TRBD1|.|TRBV27|TRBJ1-3
CASSSTTGGGNTIYF
TGTGCCAGCAGTTCCACGACAGGGGGAGGAAACACCATATATTTT
>TRBD2|.|TRBV20-1|TRBJ2-7
CSAHPPRLADSWEQYF
TGCAGTGCCCACCCCCCGCGTCTAGCGGACTCCTGGGAGCAGTACTTC
>.|.|TRBV7-2|TRBJ2-5
CASSLSAWNQQETQYF
TGTGCCAGCAGCTTAAGTGCCTGGAACCAACAAGAGACCCAGTACTTC
>.|.|TRBV6-1|TRBJ1-2
CASSRGVDYGYTF
TGTGCCAGCAGTAGGGGGGTGGACTATGGCTACACCTTC
>.|.|TRBV7-2|TRBJ2-7
CASSFPRLGDYEQYF
TGTGCCAGCAGCTTTCCTCGACTCGGAGACTACGAGCAGTACTTC
>.|few|TRBV4-1|TRBJ2-2
CASSQDRVEGTGELFF
TGCGCCAGCAGCCAAGATCGCGTAGAGGGGACCGGGGAGCTGTTTTTT
>TRBD1|.|TRBV6-5|TRBJ2-7
CASSYGTGPSYEQYF
TGTGCCAGCAGTTACGGGACAGGGCCCTCCTACGAGCAGTACTTC
>TRBD2|.|TRBV7-8|TRBJ2-1
CASGILAGVYNEQFF
TGTGCCAGCGGCATCCTCGCGGGAGTCTACAATGAGCAGTTCTTC
>.|.|TRBV18|TRBJ1-5
CASSTLAGEGNQPQHF
TGTGCCAGCTCTACCTTAGCAGGGGAGGGCAATCAGCCCCAGCATTTT
>.|.|TRBV4-1|TRBJ1-6
CASSQSTGFESPLHF
TGCGCCAGCAGCCAATCCACGGGGTTTGAGTCACCCCTCCACTTT
>.|many|TRBV13|TRBJ1-5
CASSHQGNQPQHF
TGTGCCAGCAGTCACCAGGGGAATCAGCCCCAGCATTTT
>TRBD1|few|TRBV5-1|TRBJ2-7
CASSTGQGLNEQYF
TGCGCCAGCAGCACAGGACAGGGTCTCAACGAGCAGTACTTC
>.|few|TRBV7-9|TRBJ1-5
CASRGEGWGNQPQHF
TGTGCCAGCAGGGGTGAGGGGTGGGGCAATCAGCCCCAGCATTTT
>.|.|TRBV20-1|TRBJ1-1
CSARGGQGSNTEAFF
TGCAGTGCTAGAGGGGGGCAGGGCTCCAACACTGAAGCTTTCTTT
>.|many|TRBV29-1|TRBJ2-6
CSVLSGANVLTF
TGCAGCGTTTTATCTGGGGCCAACGTCCTGACTTTC
>.|.|TRBV6-2/TRBV6-3|TRBJ2-7
CASSYHDSFSYEQYF
TGTGCCAGCAGTTACCACGACAGCTTCTCCTACGAGCAGTACTTC
>.|few|TRBV12-3/TRBV12-4|TRBJ2-2
CASSSQLKTRVTGELFF
TGTGCCAGCAGTTCCCAACTAAAAACCAGGGTCACCGGGGAGCTGTTTTTT
>.|few|TRBV10-2|TRBJ2-7
CASSAPGGTANEQYF
TGCGCCAGCAGCGCCCCTGGCGGGACGGCAAACGAGCAGTACTTC
>TRBD1|many|TRBV5-1|TRBJ1-4
CASSRTGMDEKLFF
TGCGCCAGCAGCAGGACAGGGATGGATGAAAAACTGTTTTTT
>TRBD2|few|TRBV9|TRBJ2-7
CASSAGGTSGSYEQYF
TGTGCCAGCAGCGCCGGTGGGACTAGCGGATCCTACGAGCAGTACTTC
>TRBD2|.|TRBV12-3/TRBV12-4|TRBJ2-3
CASSPGLAGGLSTDTQYF
TGTGCCAGCAGTCCGGGACTAGCGGGAGGGCTAAGCACAGATACGCAGTATTTT
>.|.|TRBV7-9|TRBJ1-1
CATPHTGNTEAFF
TGTGCCACCCCCCACACTGGAAACACTGAAGCTTTCTTT
>.|.|TRBV4-3|TRBJ2-4
CASSLRWGEVGENIQYF
TGCGCCAGCAGCCTCCGGTGGGGGGAGGTGGGGGAAAACATTCAGTACTTC
>.|.|TRBV7-2|TRBJ1-3
CASSSDRTTGNTIYF
TGTGCCAGCAGCTCGGACAGAACGACTGGAAACACCATATATTTT
>.|.|TRBV29-1|TRBJ2-1
CSVGSGNEQFF
TGCAGCGTTGGGTCAGGCAATGAGCAGTTCTTC
>.|few|TRBV6-1|TRBJ2-3
CASQGWGGVADTQYF
TGTGCCAGCCAAGGATGGGGCGGGGTGGCAGATACGCAGTATTTT
>.|.|TRBV7-9|TRBJ2-5
CASSPRGGRRDWETQYF
TGTGCCAGCAGCCCCCGTGGGGGACGCCGAGATTGGGAGACCCAGTACTTC
>TRBD2|few|TRBV3-1|TRBJ2-2
CASSHHSGRRGTGELFF
TGTGCCAGCAGCCACCATAGCGGGAGACGGGGCACCGGGGAGCTGTTTTTT
>TRBD1|.|TRBV20-1|TRBJ1-5
CSARWSGGGNQPQHF
TGCAGTGCTAGATGGTCAGGGGGCGGCAATCAGCCCCAGCATTTT
>TRBD2|.|TRBV2|TRBJ2-3
CASSLSGGAPTDTQYF
TGTGCCAGCAGTCTTAGCGGGGGGGCCCCCACAGATACGCAGTATTTT
>.|few|TRBV10-3|TRBJ2-1
CAIRDTYNEQFF
TGTGCCATCCGGGACACCTACAATGAGCAGTTCTTC
>.|.|TRBV3-1|TRBJ1-2
CASSQPPLGGYTF
TGTGCCAGCAGCCAACCTCCCCTTGGGGGCTACACCTTC
>.|.|TRBV5-5|TRBJ1-4
CASSYTNPREKLFF
TGTGCCAGCAGCTACACGAACCCGAGAGAAAAACTGTTTTTT